This T cell receptor (beta chain) was recovered during a study of T cells in Graves' hyperthyroidism and ophthalmopathy. General study findings and limits: Among thyroid clonotypes expanded above 0.001, most also appeared in blood. Stable hyperthyroidism was told apart from ophthalmopathy by a model built on 13 V-J features.

There are 18 residues in the CDR3. Germline values: CDR1 LGHNT, CDR2 FRNRAP. The study included ophthalmopathy patients with Clinical Activity Score at least 3, NOSPECS grade at least 4 and duration under 3 months. Extraction of PBMCs used 8 to 10 ml of fresh peripheral blood. Ten or more counts support this clonotype. No antigen is known for it. Compared with germline, one end of the junction differs, possibly owing to a read error. Template material for amplifying TCR beta CDR3 regions consisted of RNA transcripts. A first-round RT-PCR of the TCR CDR3 used the HTBI primer set. MiXCR was run by TCRdb on the multiplex PCR reads, yielding one entry per CDR3 protein. This table has roughly 350,000 distinct CDR3 sequences, approximately 14% appearing once.

The source is a woman aged 40 to 50 with Graves' ophthalmopathy. The chain uses TRBV12-5 and TRBJ2-2; TRBD2 is a possible D gene (5 bases). Specimen: blood. In DNA form, the CDR3 reads TGTGCTAGTGGTTTGCCGGGTGTACTGGCCGCCGATCCCGGGGAACTGTTTTTT. Translating gives CASGLPGVLAADPGELFF.